This T cell receptor beta chain is from a study of T cell repertoires in aging, cancer and after chemotherapy. Overall study context: Pre- and post-chemotherapy samples were paired from chronic lymphocytic leukemia patients treated with fludarabine- or bendamustine-based regimens. Study-wide points: Median generation probability rose over the chemotherapy interval in each cancer cohort, suggesting rebound thymic output. In healthy donors, age-related TCR diversity loss mainly reflected lost richness. Lymphoid organ infiltration in hematological cancer patients may impair thymic emigration or peripheral T cell expansion.

There are 11 residues in the CDR3. Germline CDR1 reads SQVTM; CDR2 reads ANQGSEA. Rearranged V-D-J TRB sequences were amplified with a mixed TRB-A/B primer pool. MiXCR, run by TCRdb on the multiplex PCR reads, gives a single entry per CDR3 protein. In the table there are around 13,000 distinct CDR3 sequences, around 30% of which are singletons. TCR beta rearrangements were amplified from peripheral blood genomic DNA. In this sample, this clonotype is medium-sized (0.01 to 0.1%). Its antigen is unidentified. A read error may produce the germline difference seen at one junction end. The V gene is TRBV29-1, the J gene TRBJ2-1; 10 bases match TRBD1. Sequencing was done on a sample of blood. The TCR comes from a human donor with a blood cancer. The CDR3 coding sequence is TGCAGCGTTACCGACCCGGACAGGGGGGTCTTC. Translation: CSVTDPDRGVF.